A selection of T cell receptor beta chains follows, all from one sample in a study of T cell responses to AZD1222 COVID-19 vaccine. Libraries were prepared by immunoSEQ multiplex PCR; TCRdb keeps only in-frame clonotypes and omits some of them. The table records roughly 130,000 clones, 90% to 95% of them present only once. The sample consisted of peripheral blood, taken on day 0 of AZD1222 vaccination. The receptors here all came from an adult in good health. CDR3s include the opening cysteine and the closing phenylalanine or tryptophan. Each record gives: V gene, D gene, clone size, J gene, CDR3 DNA, CDR3 protein. The D gene is left open where the match is weak. Part of the rows lack a size; the others show once, few, many or a class for expanded clones.

>TRBV19|TRBD1|once|TRBJ2-4
TGTGCCAGTAGCCGAGACAGGGATCCCAAAAACATTCAGTACTTC
CASSRDRDPKNIQYF
>TRBV6-2/TRBV6-3|TRBD1|.|TRBJ1-5
TGTGCCAGCAGTACTCACCCGGACAGGGGGCTTGGGCAGCCCCAGCATTTT
CASSTHPDRGLGQPQHF
>TRBV6-1|TRBD1|once|TRBJ1-2
TGTGCCAGCAGTGAAGGGTACAGGGGCACTGGCTACACCTTC
CASSEGYRGTGYTF
>TRBV7-2|TRBD2|once|TRBJ2-4
TGTGCCAGCAGCTTGCGGGCTAGCGGACTAGCCAAAAACATTCAGTACTTC
CASSLRASGLAKNIQYF
>TRBV2|.|.|TRBJ1-5
TGTGCCAGCAGTGACACACATAGCAATCAGCCCCAGCATTTT
CASSDTHSNQPQHF
>TRBV9|.|.|TRBJ2-1
TGTGCCAGCAGCCCCACCGGGACGACGAGCTCCTACAATGAGCAGTTCTTC
CASSPTGTTSSYNEQFF
>TRBV2|.|.|TRBJ1-1
TGTGCCAGCAGGGCAGGGAACACTGAAGCTTTCTTT
CASRAGNTEAFF
>TRBV10-3|TRBD2|.|TRBJ2-1
TGTGCCATCAGTGAGTCCCCCGGGTTAGCGGGAGGCCCCCGGCGGACCTACAATGAGCAGTTCTTC
CAISESPGLAGGPRRTYNEQFF
>TRBV7-3|TRBD2|once|TRBJ2-2
TGTGCCAGCAGCCTGACTAGCGGGAGTAACACCGGGGAGCTGTTTTTT
CASSLTSGSNTGELFF
>TRBV10-2|.|.|TRBJ1-3
TGCGCCAGCGGGGAGTCGGACGGCCGAGCGGGAAACACCATATATTTT
CASGESDGRAGNTIYF
>TRBV5-6|.|.|TRBJ1-1
TGTGCCAGCAGCTACTGGGCACCGAACACTGAAGCTTTCTTT
CASSYWAPNTEAFF
>TRBV19|.|.|TRBJ1-2
TGTGCCAGTAGTATTAGTTCCAGACCCTACTATGGCTACACCTTC
CASSISSRPYYGYTF
>TRBV24-1|.|.|TRBJ2-5
TGTGCCACCAGTGATTTAGGGCAGGGTAAAGAGACCCAGTACTTC
CATSDLGQGKETQYF
>TRBV14|.|.|TRBJ2-2
TGTGCCAGCAGTCCTGCGGTCACCGGGGAGCTGTTTTTT
CASSPAVTGELFF
>TRBV29-1|TRBD1|.|TRBJ2-1
TGCAGCGTTGAAGATCGGTACAGGGGTGGCTACAATGAGCAGTTCTTC
CSVEDRYRGGYNEQFF
>TRBV7-3|TRBD1|.|TRBJ1-2
TGTGCCAGCAGCTCGGACAGGGCCTCTGGCTACACCTTC
CASSSDRASGYTF
>TRBV20-1|.|.|TRBJ1-1
TGCAGTGCTATTCGGGACACTGAAGCTTTCTTT
CSAIRDTEAFF
>TRBV19|.|.|TRBJ1-3
TGTGCCAGTAGTATAATCCGAAGCTCTGGAAACACCATATATTTT
CASSIIRSSGNTIYF
>TRBV6-6|.|.|TRBJ2-7
TGTGCCAGCAGTCCAACGGCTAGCTGGGGGGCCAACGAGCAGTACTTC
CASSPTASWGANEQYF
>TRBV7-2|TRBD1|.|TRBJ1-4
TGTGCCAGCAGTCAGGGGGCAATTAATGAAAAACTGTTTTTT
CASSQGAINEKLFF
>TRBV3-1/TRBV3-2|.|.|TRBJ1-2
TGTGCCAGCAGCTACCAACGGGGGGCTGGTTATGGCTACACCTTC
CASSYQRGAGYGYTF
>TRBV15|.|.|TRBJ1-1
TGTGCCACCAGCAGTAATTTACAGCCTGGTACTGAAGCTTTCTTT
CATSSNLQPGTEAFF
>TRBV7-2|TRBD1|.|TRBJ1-3
TGTGCCAGCGGGGACAGGCCGAGCTCTGGAAACACCATATATTTT
CASGDRPSSGNTIYF
>TRBV9|TRBD1|few|TRBJ1-4
TGTGCCAGCAGCGTAGGGGGAGGGGGCAAAGAAAAACTGTTTTTT
CASSVGGGGKEKLFF
>TRBV4-1|TRBD2|.|TRBJ2-1
TGCGCCAGCAGCCAAGATCATAGCGGGAGGGCAAAGGAGCAGTTCTTC
CASSQDHSGRAKEQFF
>TRBV7-3|.|.|TRBJ1-1
TGTGCCAGCAGCTTATCAGCAACGAACACTGAAGCTTTCTTT
CASSLSATNTEAFF
>TRBV6-1|TRBD2|.|TRBJ2-3
TGTGCCAGCAGTGAAGCACTTGCGGGAGGGACAGATACGCAGTATTTT
CASSEALAGGTDTQYF
>TRBV9|TRBD2|.|TRBJ2-3
TGTGCCAGCAGCCCCCGGACTAGCGGTCGCACAGATACGCAGTATTTT
CASSPRTSGRTDTQYF
>TRBV6-5|.|.|TRBJ2-1
TGTGCCAGCAGTTCCTTTGGGGGATCCTACAATGAGCAGTTCTTC
CASSSFGGSYNEQFF
>TRBV19|TRBD1|.|TRBJ1-2
TGTGCCAGTACCGCGGGACAGGGGGACTATGGCTACACCTTC
CASTAGQGDYGYTF
>TRBV25-1|TRBD1|once|TRBJ1-1
TGTGCCAGCAGCATACAACAGGGGGGGTCGGCTGAAGCTTTCTTT
CASSIQQGGSAEAFF
>TRBV20-1|.|.|TRBJ1-2
TGCAGTGCTGTCAGCCCAAATGGCTACACCTTC
CSAVSPNGYTF
>TRBV6-5|.|.|TRBJ2-7
TGTGCCAGCAGTTCCGCGATACAGGCCGAGCAGTACTTC
CASSSAIQAEQYF
>TRBV10-3|TRBD1|once|TRBJ2-5
TGTGCCACGGGGACAGCCCAAGAGACCCAGTACTTC
CATGTAQETQYF
>TRBV28|.|.|TRBJ1-2
TGTGCCAGCAGGAGGGATTTCTATGGCTACACCTTC
CASRRDFYGYTF
>TRBV30|TRBD2|.|TRBJ2-3
TGTGCCTGGAAGTTTGGCGGGAGTGGGACAGATACGCAGTATTTT
CAWKFGGSGTDTQYF